This T cell receptor beta chain appears in the sequencing data of a study of blood T cell repertoires in COVID-19. Overall study: T cells, B-cell-depleted T cells, or PBMCs provided the cDNA or gDNA that served as material.

The method was immunoSEQ multiplex PCR; TCRdb's version includes in-frame clones alone and lacks a portion of them. This table has 330,000 or so clones, more than 85% appearing once. There are 16 residues in the CDR3. Losses at the gene ends were 8 bases for V and 2 bases for J; bases not matched to a gene: 11. In germline, CDR1 is KGHSH, CDR2 LQKENI. The genes are TRBV18 and TRBJ2-5; 10 nucleotides align to TRBD1. Sample: PBMCs or T cells enriched from blood (not recorded which). The receptor comes from a woman in her thirties who had recovered from COVID-19. The CDR3 DNA reads TGTGCCAGCCACCGGGACAGGGGACCACTACAAGAGACCCAGTACTTC. This translates into CASHRDRGPLQETQYF.